Each of the 6 T cell receptor beta chains below was sequenced from the same sample in a study of blood T cell repertoires in COVID-19. The protocol was immunoSEQ multiplex PCR, while the TCRdb copy is restricted to in-frame clones and leaves out a portion. Among fewer than 350,000 clones listed, over 75% were seen once. The specimen was peripheral blood. The receptors were gathered from a man younger than 35 with active or convalescent COVID-19.

CDR3 DNA: TGTGCAAGTCGCTTAGCCGGACTAGCTGCCAATGAGCAGTTCTTC. Encoded protein: CASRLAGLAANEQFF. This chain connects TRBV12-2 to TRBJ2-1; TRBD2, as called in the table, went unchecked against the DNA. TRBV12-2 is termed a pseudogene. This CDR3 spans 15 amino acids.

In the case of this clone: Compared with germline, one end of the junction differs, possibly owing to a read error. The J gene is TRBJ1-2, the V gene TRBV13, with D possibly being TRBD1 (5 bases). The CDR3 runs to 14 residues. From germline, CDR1 is PRHDT and CDR2 FYEKMQ (reference sequence). DNA for the CDR3: TGTGCCAGCACCTTAGGTCGGGGGGAGAATGGCTACACCTTC. Amino acid sequence: CASTLGRGENGYTF.

The chain has TRBV7-9 and TRBJ1-2; possible D gene TRBD1, 5 bases. Per germline, CDR1 SEHNR and CDR2 FQNEAQ (reference sequence). Trimming shortened V by 5 bases and J by 8 bases, and 15 bases separated the two germline ends. This CDR3 comprises 13 residues. The CDR3 spells CASSPPGSDGYTF. The CDR3 DNA sequence: TGTGCCAGCAGCCCGCCAGGGTCGGACGGCTACACCTTC.

The chain links TRBV11-2 to TRBJ2-7, with D uncertain. V was trimmed by 1 base and J by 2 bases, leaving 3 bases between them. This CDR3 spans 12 amino acids. Looked up from germline, CDR1 is SGHAT and CDR2 is FQNNGV. CDR3 nucleotide sequence: TGTGCCAGCAGCTTAGCGGCCTACGAGCAGTACTTC. Its translation: CASSLAAYEQYF. The entire variable domain, with the rest obtained from reference TRBV11-2 and TRBJ2-7, is as follows: EAGVAQSPRYKIIEKRQSVAFWCNPISGHATLYWYQQILGQGPKLLIQFQNNGVVDDSQLPKDRFSAERLKGVDSTLKIQPAKLEDSAVYLCASSLAAYEQYFGPGTRLTVT.

Only one count was recorded for this clone. The V call is TRBV7-6, the J call TRBJ2-1; the D gene is possibly TRBD1 (6 bases). Germline loops: CDR1 SGHVS, CDR2 FNYEAQ. V shed 5 bases and J shed 8 bases, with 22 bases lying between them. This CDR3 has 16 amino acids. DNA of the CDR3: TGTGCCAGCAGCCCAATCGGGCAGGGGCCCATCGATGAGCAGTTCTTC. Translating gives CASSPIGQGPIDEQFF.

The chain recombines TRBV19 with TRBJ2-3; no clear D. Germline V CDR1 and CDR2: LNHDA, SQIVND (reference sequence). Trimming removed 6 bases at V and 2 bases at J, with 3 bases between. This CDR3 has 11 amino acids. CDR3 sequence (DNA): TGTGCCAGTAGCCACACAGATACGCAGTATTTT. Amino acid sequence: CASSHTDTQYF. The full variable domain, its missing parts supplied by reference TRBV19 and TRBJ2-3, is DGGITQSPKYLFRKEGQNVTLSCEQNLNHDAMYWYRQDPGQGLRLIYYSQIVNDFQKGDIAEGYSVSREKKESFPLTVTSAQKNPTAFYLCASSHTDTQYFGPGTRLTVL.